A selection of T cell receptor beta chains follows, all from one sample in a study of cytomegalovirus exposure and HLA in healthy donors. The data were produced by immunoSEQ multiplex PCR, yet TCRdb's version contains in-frame clones alone and is incomplete. The data contain 200,000 to 250,000 clones, around 80% of them seen just once; the ten biggest clones take up more than 12%. The sequencing input was PBMCs. Receptors originate from a woman in her twenties or thirties in good health and CMV-seropositive. Each CDR3 is given with its conserved first and last residue. A D gene is named only where the DNA matches it firmly. Not all rows give a size; the values are once, few, many and, for expanded clones, a class.

V gene	D gene	J gene	clone size	CDR3 protein	CDR3 DNA
TRBV30	.	TRBJ2-2	.	CAWRNWNTGELFF	TGTGCCTGGAGGAACTGGAACACCGGGGAGCTGTTTTTT
TRBV2	TRBD1	TRBJ1-2	.	CASTHQGANYGYTF	TGTGCCAGCACCCACCAGGGGGCTAACTATGGCTACACCTTC
TRBV30	.	TRBJ1-5	.	CAWREGYNQPQHF	TGTGCCTGGAGAGAAGGGTACAATCAGCCCCAGCATTTT
TRBV7-9	.	TRBJ1-1	once	CASSLQGVTEAFF	TGTGCCAGCAGCTTGCAGGGTGTCACTGAAGCTTTCTTT
TRBV28	.	TRBJ1-5	many	CASRPLGHSNQPQHF	TGTGCCAGCAGGCCCCTGGGTCATAGCAATCAGCCCCAGCATTTT
TRBV11-3	TRBD1	TRBJ2-2	.	CASSPLTGPGELFF	TGTGCCAGCAGCCCACTGACAGGGCCCGGGGAGCTGTTTTTT
TRBV5-1	TRBD1	TRBJ1-2	.	CASSLRGQSHGYTF	TGCGCCAGCAGCTTGAGGGGACAGTCCCATGGCTACACCTTC
TRBV18	TRBD2	TRBJ2-7	.	CASSPPVAGGSSYEQYF	TGTGCCAGCTCACCACCTGTAGCGGGAGGGAGCTCCTACGAGCAGTACTTC
TRBV18	.	TRBJ1-1	.	CASSPLAQLEAFF	TGTGCCAGCTCACCTCTCGCTCAACTGGAAGCTTTCTTT
TRBV2	.	TRBJ2-2	few	CASSVSENTGELFF	TGTGCCAGCAGTGTCTCGGAGAACACCGGGGAGCTGTTTTTT
TRBV2	.	TRBJ2-2	.	CASTSTGELFF	TGTGCCAGCACGTCAACCGGGGAGCTGTTTTTT
TRBV5-1	TRBD2	TRBJ2-3	once	CASSFATSGTNTQYF	TGCGCCAGCAGTTTCGCGACTAGCGGGACTAATACGCAGTATTTT
TRBV4-3	.	TRBJ1-1	.	CASSQDQAGNTEAFF	TGCGCCAGCAGCCAAGATCAGGCAGGGAACACTGAAGCTTTCTTT
TRBV9	TRBD2	TRBJ2-7	.	CASSVGGSHNEQYF	TGTGCCAGCAGCGTAGGCGGGAGCCACAACGAGCAGTACTTC
TRBV7-8	.	TRBJ2-7	.	CASSWKGVSEQYF	TGTGCCAGCAGCTGGAAGGGGGTCTCCGAGCAGTACTTC
TRBV7-2	.	TRBJ2-3	.	CASSLARLTDTQYF	TGTGCCAGCAGCTTAGCCCGACTCACAGATACGCAGTATTTT
TRBV10-3	.	TRBJ2-7	.	CAIGARDTTPYEQYF	TGTGCCATCGGCGCCCGGGACACTACACCTTACGAGCAGTACTTC
TRBV5-1	.	TRBJ2-3	.	CASSLVTTLTPDTQYF	TGCGCCAGCAGCTTGGTGACTACCTTGACCCCAGATACGCAGTATTTT
TRBV11-2	TRBD1	TRBJ2-7	.	CASRGQSYEQYF	TGTGCCAGCAGGGGACAGTCCTACGAGCAGTACTTC
TRBV4-1	.	TRBJ2-4	.	CASSQGGGRGRGIQYF	TGCGCCAGCAGCCAGGGCGGTGGTAGGGGCAGGGGCATTCAGTACTTC
TRBV28	.	TRBJ2-5	.	CASSLSYRGKETQYF	TGTGCCAGCAGTTTAAGTTACCGGGGGAAAGAGACCCAGTACTTC
TRBV5-1	TRBD1	TRBJ1-2	.	CASSLGTGYYGYTF	TGCGCCAGCAGCTTGGGGACAGGCTACTATGGCTACACCTTC
TRBV4-3	.	TRBJ2-4	.	CASSQAGTSKNIQYF	TGCGCCAGCAGCCAGGCAGGGACATCCAAAAACATTCAGTACTTC
TRBV10-2	.	TRBJ1-2	.	CASSSVRTVYYGYTF	TGCGCCAGCAGTTCAGTTAGGACAGTCTACTATGGCTACACCTTC
TRBV7-2	.	TRBJ2-5	once	CASSLSRTGQETQYF	TGTGCCAGCAGCTTAAGTAGAACAGGGCAAGAGACCCAGTACTTC
TRBV5-1	.	TRBJ2-1	once	CASSRRGSASYNEQFF	TGCGCCAGCAGCCGAAGGGGGAGCGCTTCCTACAATGAGCAGTTCTTC
TRBV10-3	.	TRBJ2-7	many	CAISVGGRDEQYF	TGTGCCATCAGTGTTGGAGGGCGCGACGAGCAGTACTTC
TRBV10-3	TRBD2	TRBJ2-5	once	CATGVLAGGLGTEETQYF	TGTGCCACAGGGGTTCTAGCGGGAGGATTGGGGACCGAAGAGACCCAGTACTTC
TRBV6-5	TRBD1	TRBJ2-7	.	CASRRQGAGDEQYF	TGTGCCAGCAGAAGACAGGGGGCCGGCGACGAGCAGTACTTC
TRBV6-1	.	TRBJ2-1	.	CASSGATGLNNEQFF	TGTGCCAGCAGTGGGGCCACGGGACTCAACAATGAGCAGTTCTTC
TRBV30	.	TRBJ2-1	many	CPDIEGEGGNEQFF	TGCCCAGATATTGAGGGAGAGGGGGGGAATGAGCAGTTCTTC
TRBV6-5	TRBD2	TRBJ2-7	.	CASRRGLAASYEQYF	TGTGCCAGCAGACGAGGACTAGCGGCCTCCTACGAGCAGTACTTC
TRBV30	TRBD1	TRBJ1-4	.	CAWSVTPGTGFEKLFF	TGTGCCTGGAGTGTAACCCCCGGGACAGGGTTTGAAAAACTGTTTTTT
TRBV5-4	TRBD2	TRBJ2-5	.	CASSRSGRPQETQYF	TGTGCCAGCAGTCGTAGCGGGAGACCCCAAGAGACCCAGTACTTC
TRBV30	.	TRBJ1-2	.	CAWSEAGRGGDYGYTF	TGTGCCTGGAGTGAGGCTGGACGGGGAGGGGACTATGGCTACACCTTC